The source of this T cell receptor (beta chain) is a study of T cells in Graves' hyperthyroidism and ophthalmopathy. Hyperthyroidism had been newly diagnosed in patients aged 18 to 65, and its duration was under 2 months. Pregnant or lactating patients were excluded, as were those with uncontrolled infection or other autoimmune disease. This clonotype was found many times. It was RNA transcripts that yielded the amplified TCR beta CDR3 regions. HTBI primers were the set used in a first-round RT-PCR of the TCR CDR3. TCRdb ran MiXCR on the multiplex PCR reads and lists one entry per CDR3 protein. The table records hundreds of thousands of distinct CDR3 sequences, 13% to 15% of them present only once. V dropped 0 bases and J dropped 4 bases, with 5 bases sitting between them. Per germline, CDR1 SGDLS and CDR2 YYNGEE. The CDR3 has 12 residues.

This clonotype originated in a woman in her 40s with Graves' hyperthyroidism. The V and J genes are TRBV9 and TRBJ2-7; D gene ambiguous. Input material: blood. For the CDR3, the DNA is TGTGCCAGCAGCGTAGATGGTTACGAGCAGTACTTC. This encodes CASSVDGYEQYF.